What follows is one T cell receptor beta chain and its context. The clone's antigen remains unknown. The library was made by the immunoSEQ multiplex PCR assay. The multiplex PCR relied on a mix of 60 forward primers for TCR Vbeta segments and 13 reverse primers for TCR Jbeta segments. The CDR3 region of rearranged TCR beta genes was amplified from genomic DNA with a multiplex PCR assay. The Illumina HiSeq System was used to sequence the amplified TCR beta libraries as 87-base-pair reads. The published analysis was carried out like this. A later analysis tallied 75 million to 95 million unique TCR beta chains across the 610 or so repertoires, and around 9.9 million of those chains were shared by two or more donors. A nearest-neighbor algorithm error-corrected the raw reads and collapsed the reads into unique sequences, merging closely related sequences to remove PCR and sequencing errors. To assign V, D and J gene segments, CDR3 sequences were aligned to IMGT reference sequences. For a sequence to be retained, a match of at least six nucleotides to both a V gene segment and a J gene segment was required. A rearrangement was called productive if the CDR3 had no stop codons and remained in frame with V and J, and every other rearrangement was called non-productive. CDR3 was defined according to IMGT convention as the region running from the second conserved V-encoded cysteine to the conserved J-encoded phenylalanine. The earlier analysis of some 540 of the donors excluded any sequence lacking an unambiguous match to a single V gene segment. In an earlier analysis of several hundred of the donors, V segments were called functional above 56.7% productive rearrangements and were called segregating when the between-donor standard deviation exceeded 5%. A statistical classification framework was developed to diagnose cytomegalovirus status using the catalog of TCR beta chain sequences. In a later analysis, TCR nucleotide sequences were compared against IMGT/GENE-DB human TR gene sequences so that V and J genes could be assigned. The TCRdist pipeline was used in a later analysis to assign CDR3 sequences and most-parsimonious VDJ recombination scenarios. In a later analysis, each TCR beta chain was defined by its CDR3 amino acid sequence together with its V-gene family, and reads lacking a unique V-gene family were excluded. To address suspected cross-contamination and a sequencing artifact, a later analysis removed 592 highly shared, low-generation-probability nucleotide sequences. A later analysis calculated a clonal expansion index for each public chain from normalized within-repertoire ranks of inferred template counts. In a later analysis, generation probabilities were computed using a VDJ recombination model fitted to out-of-frame rearrangements, and the results were checked against IGoR. A later analysis scored TCR-TCR, TCR-HLA and TCR-CMV co-occurrence with hypergeometric tests, applying a repertoire-size bias correction to TCR pairs. False discovery rates were estimated in a later analysis by permuting HLA or CMV assignments 20 times. A later analysis grouped co-occurring TCRs with DBSCAN, adding TCRdist sequence similarity when clustering within HLA-allele-positive subsets. Repertoires with fewer than 30,000 or more than 120,000 public chains were left out of co-occurrence clustering, as were five repertoires with anomalous nucleotide sharing. What TCRdb holds here is the immuneACCESS table cut down to in-frame rearrangements. Part of the clones is not present; checked against another copy, under half of the missing clones reflect an unresolved V gene, and the others are unexplained. That table furnishes V, J and clone size, whereas the DNA furnished D and trimming. The sample table includes 130,000 or so clones. Around 1.6% of the sample is taken by the ten largest.

Counted from cysteine to phenylalanine, this CDR3 has 13 amino acids. Of the read, only the CDR3 DNA is kept; its 39 bases are in frame from base 1. In total, around 600 healthy bone marrow donors made up the cohort. All cohort members were sampled while nominally healthy, although unrecorded immune exposures were likely present. The donor was CMV seropositive and belonged to the group of more than 250 seropositive cohort members. Every donor gave a peripheral blood sample, and the peripheral blood mononuclear cells from that sample were used for TCR beta sequencing. The Qiagen DNeasy Blood Extraction Kit was used to extract genomic DNA from the blood cell samples. The entry originates in a study of cytomegalovirus exposure and HLA in healthy donors (dated by TCRdb to about 2017). Notes on the research overall: An earlier analysis of approximately 600 of the donors reported about 290 Gb of sequence data and 117 million unique TCR beta sequences from roughly 180 million T cells. Roughly 300 gigabases of sequencing data and approximately 85 million unique TCR sequences were included in an early release covering several hundred HLA-typed donors. Among the approximately 420 genotyped donors, around 81% belonged to the genetic ancestry cluster associated with self-reported Caucasian donors. The study aimed to test whether cataloging public T cell receptors could reveal signatures of past pathogen exposure. The T cell repertoires of some 670 subjects were profiled by immunosequencing and related to cytomegalovirus serostatus. In addition to the first cohort of 666 subjects, a separate validation cohort of 130 or so different subjects was used. The study combined high-throughput TCR immunosequencing, statistical association of individual TCRs with disease status, and machine learning to predict cytomegalovirus infection status. In a later analysis, previously published TCR beta repertoires from 666 donors were re-analyzed and high-resolution HLA genotyping was added so that TCR occurrence patterns could be studied. Rather than using new phenotypic data, the later analysis identified candidate immune exposures from TCR beta sequences and from how often those sequences occurred across donors. An earlier analysis of several hundred of the donors applied high-throughput TCR beta sequencing to assess whether each TCR beta V gene segment acted as functional or pseudogenic. Alongside the repertoire data, information on donor age, sex, ethnicity and CMV serostatus was compiled. A later genetic analysis used genome-wide SNP genotypes for about three fifths of the 666 donors, treating that subset as a discovery cohort. Every discovery cohort repertoire had been produced on one sequencing platform. HLA typing covered class I and class II loci at four-digit resolution. The number of typed donors differed by locus: 629-630 for A, B, C, DRB1 and DQB1; 500 to 550 for DQA1; 606 for DPA1; and some 450 for DPB1. Because of strong linkage in the cohort, roughly five DR-DQ haplotypes were treated as single units for association and clustering. On average, 235,054 unique TCR beta nucleotide sequences were sequenced per donor among 398 genotyped donors of the cohort, with 15% to 20% of those sequences being non-productive. General study outcomes and caveats: The cohort was sequenced for TCR beta chains only, and without alpha or paired-chain data the features that could be detected were limited. Linkage disequilibrium might explain the correlated functional status among segregating V segments, but an unknown experimental factor could not be ruled out. When HLA alleles, especially DR and DQ, strongly co-occurred, attributing TCR associations to individual alleles was difficult. An association between a missense DCLRE1C variant and V-gene and J-gene trimming of TCR beta chains was found in a later genetic analysis and replicated in an independent cohort. Sequencing depth was assumed to be roughly uniform across donors in the presence/absence analyses, though that assumption may not hold. HLA typing was unavailable for some donors at each locus, so association tests used only the typed subset. The earlier analysis of a few hundred of the donors excluded some 15 rarely observed V segments, including chromosome 9 orphons, because counts were too low. Most TCR sequences were observed very rarely across donors, whereas some public TCRs were present in many individuals. The sequencing pipeline was judged likely to have produced a cluster of highly shared sequence variants as a technical artifact. Some IMGT-functional V segments, including TRBV6-2 and TRBV6-3, could not be told apart with the 87-base-pair reads, so those segments were excluded. A further reported finding was that TCR beta sequences accurately predicted the HLA-A and HLA-B alleles for most subjects in the first cohort. According to a later analysis, TCR association rates differed among HLA loci, with DRB1 alleles showing the most associated TCRs and HLA-C alleles showing the fewest. The only immune exposure information available for the cohort was CMV serostatus. In vitro tests confirmed that a few of the cytomegalovirus-associated TCR beta chains recognize cytomegalovirus antigens. A later analysis found that most CMV-associated TCR beta chains appeared HLA-restricted, with HLA associations seemingly driven largely by CMV exposure. In the study, some 180 TCR beta chains were listed as associated with cytomegalovirus. Broadly in line with IMGT annotations, most TCR beta V segments showed up in productive rearrangements about 87% or about 30% of the time in an earlier analysis of around 550 of the donors. The classifier was reported to diagnose cytomegalovirus status with high specificity and sensitivity in both the original cohort and the validation cohort. At a false discovery rate of 0.05, a later analysis linked fewer than 20,000 TCR beta sequences to specific HLA alleles. According to a later genetic analysis, donors in an Asian-associated ancestry cluster had fewer N-insertions in productive TCRs than the approximately 670-donor mean. Several of the top co-occurrence clusters appeared to be linked to parvovirus B19, influenza, CMV and Epstein-Barr virus, according to a later analysis. A later analysis found that HLA-associated TCR beta chains were more clonally expanded and had lower generation probabilities than equally common non-associated chains. The authors suggested that the approach could potentially be generalized to other disease states and immunological phenotypes.

The receptor chain draws on TRBV21-1 and TRBJ1-5. TRBV21-1 is reported as a pseudogene. The sequence was obtained from a woman in her thirties or forties in good health and CMV-seropositive. The material sequenced was PBMCs. Here the CDR3 is given as CASSKLGGEPQHF. The nucleotide sequence reads TGTGCCAGCAGCAAACTCGGCGGGGAGCCCCAGCATTTT.